The next 27 T cell receptor beta chains were all read from a single sample in a study of shared clonotypes between healthy human individuals. Only CD45RO-negative cells positively selected for CCR7 counted as naive CD8 cells, so terminally differentiated effector memory CD45RA+ cells were excluded. Sequencing was performed with immunoSEQ multiplex PCR; in TCRdb, only in-frame clones are kept and a portion is missing. Of 1.5 million to 2.5 million clones listed, roughly 94% are singletons. Material: naive CD8+ T cells sorted from blood. The receptors stem from a man between 18 and 29 years old in good health.

The rearrangement joins TRBV27 to TRBJ1-2; 9 bases agree with TRBD1. The V and J ends lost 3 bases and 0 bases, in that order; junction bases with no gene match: 17. This CDR3 has 20 amino acids. The germline V gene has CDR1 MNHEY and CDR2 SMNVEV (reference sequence). CDR3 nucleotides: TGTGCCAGCAGTTTGGTGCACGCCGGGACAGGGCGGCCCTCTAACTATGGCTACACCTTC. It translates to CASSLVHAGTGRPSNYGYTF.

In the case of this clone: The sample contains more than one DNA sequence encoding this CDR3. The V gene is TRBV5-1, the J gene TRBJ2-7; D is perhaps TRBD1 (5 bases). Germline V gives CDR1 SGHRS, CDR2 YFSETQ. The CDR3 totals 12 residues. The germline V and J ends were trimmed by 4 bases and 4 bases, with 9 bases remaining between them. For the CDR3, the DNA is TGCGCCAGCAGCCCCGACAGTTACGAGCAGTACTTC. Its translation is CASSPDSYEQYF. The whole variable domain, remainder taken from reference TRBV5-1 and TRBJ2-7, is KAGVTQTPRYLIKTRGQQVTLSCSPISGHRSVSWYQQTPGQGLQFLFEYFSETQRNKGNFPGRFSGRQFSNSRSEMNVSTLELGDSALYLCASSPDSYEQYFGPGTRLTVT.

The chain uses TRBV7-9 and TRBJ1-1; 7 nucleotides match TRBD1. With V trimmed by 5 bases and J by 1 base, 10 bases remained unmatched. The germline V gene encodes CDR1 SEHNR and CDR2 FQNEAQ (reference sequence). The CDR3 consists of 16 residues. CDR3 residues: CASSHNTGTANTEAFF. CDR3 DNA: TGTGCCAGCAGCCATAACACCGGGACAGCGAACACTGAAGCTTTCTTT.

The V gene is TRBV6-6, the J gene TRBJ2-3; TRBD2 matches 11 bases. CDR1 and CDR2 (germline): MNHNY, SVGAGI (reference sequence). This CDR3 comprises 16 residues. Trimming cost V 4 bases and J 6 bases; bases outside gene matches: 9. The CDR3 DNA reads TGTGCCAGCAGTTCCCATAGCGGGGGGGTAGTGGATACGCAGTATTTT. Translation gives CASSSHSGGVVDTQYF.

Note on this clone: The sample contains more than one DNA sequence encoding this CDR3. The rearrangement links TRBV27 to TRBJ2-7; possible D gene TRBD2, 6 bases. This CDR3 comprises 14 residues. With 3 bases removed from V and 3 bases from J, the gap between germline ends came to 12 bases. Germline V gives CDR1 MNHEY, CDR2 SMNVEV (reference sequence). CDR3 sequence reads: CASSLASGFYEQYF. CDR3 sequence (DNA): TGTGCCAGCAGTTTGGCCAGCGGGTTCTACGAGCAGTACTTC.

The chain carries TRBV19 and TRBJ2-1; 12 bases fit TRBD2. The germline gives CDR1 LNHDA, CDR2 SQIVND (reference sequence). This CDR3 is 15 amino acids long. With V trimmed by 6 bases and J by 7 bases, 7 bases remained unmatched. Here the CDR3 DNA reads TGTGCCAGTAGCGGGCTAGCGGGGGGGCAGAATGAGCAGTTCTTC. Encoded protein: CASSGLAGGQNEQFF.

This rearrangement joins TRBV4-3 to TRBJ2-2; D ambiguous. V was cut by 0 bases and J by 0 bases, with 11 bases left in between. There are 17 residues in the CDR3. The germline gives CDR1 LGHNA, CDR2 YSLEER. The CDR3 DNA reads TGCGCCAGCAGCCAAGATCCCATCCACACGAACACCGGGGAGCTGTTTTTT. Translating it yields CASSQDPIHTNTGELFF.

This chain uses TRBV10-1 with TRBJ2-7; 9 positions agree with TRBD2. Trimming at V came to 3 bases and at J to 2 bases, leaving 2 bases not matched to a gene. CDR1 is WNHNN, CDR2 SYGVQD, per germline (reference sequence). This CDR3 has 14 residues. CDR3: CASSDGGGAYEQYF. The CDR3 DNA reads as TGCGCCAGCAGTGACGGCGGGGGGGCCTACGAGCAGTACTTC.

The table lists this clone with a count of one. The chain combines TRBV30 with TRBJ2-1, with D perhaps matching TRBD2 (6 bases). Germline-derived CDR1 and CDR2 are GTSNPN and SVGIG (reference sequence). There are 14 residues in the CDR3. V was pared by 5 bases and J by 2 bases, with 13 bases between. CDR3 coding DNA: TGTGCCTGGGGCCGTGGAGGGACCTACAATGAGCAGTTCTTC. Its protein product is CAWGRGGTYNEQFF. The full variable domain, its missing parts supplied by reference TRBV30 and TRBJ2-1, is SQTIHQWPATLVQPVGSPLSLECTVEGTSNPNLYWYRQAAGRGLQLLFYSVGIGQISSEVPQNLSASRPQDRQFILSSKKLLLSDSGFYLCAWGRGGTYNEQFFGPGTRLTVL.

V is TRBV6-6 and J is TRBJ1-6; D remains ambiguous. V gave up 11 bases and J gave up 2 bases, with 13 bases separating them. The CDR3 spans 14 residues. Germline V gives CDR1 MNHNY, CDR2 SVGAGI (reference sequence). CDR3 bases: TGTGCCGTCACCTCGGGCCCCTATAATTCACCCCTCCACTTT. Translation gives CAVTSGPYNSPLHF.

This rearrangement joins TRBV7-9 to TRBJ2-7, with TRBD1 matching over 7 bases. The CDR3 runs to 18 residues. Germline values: CDR1 SEHNR, CDR2 FQNEAQ (reference sequence). J lost 1 base, V lost 4 bases, and 16 bases had no gene match. This chain's CDR3 is CASSSTNPRDSESYEQYF. The DNA for the CDR3 is TGTGCCAGCAGCTCAACCAATCCAAGGGACAGTGAGTCCTACGAGCAGTACTTC. The full variable domain, with the rest looked up from reference TRBV7-9 and TRBJ2-7, is DTGVSQNPRHKITKRGQNVTFRCDPISEHNRLYWYRQTLGQGPEFLTYFQNEAQLEKSRLLSDRFSAERPKGSFSTLEIQRTEQGDSAMYLCASSSTNPRDSESYEQYFGPGTRLTVT.

This chain links TRBV29-1 with TRBJ2-1; TRBD1 aligns across 10 bases. Germline V lookup: CDR1 SQVTM, CDR2 ANQGSEA. The CDR3 runs to 14 residues. With 3 bases clipped from V and 8 bases from J, the junction kept 7 bases outside the gene matches. Here the CDR3 DNA reads TGCAGCGTTGACTGGGACAGGGGTCTCCATGAGCAGTTCTTC. Amino acid sequence: CSVDWDRGLHEQFF.

The V gene is TRBV10-3, the J gene TRBJ2-1; tentatively, D is TRBD1 or TRBD2 (6 bases each). Germline assignment: CDR1 ENHRY and CDR2 SYGVKD. V was pared by 2 bases and J by 2 bases, with 7 bases between. The CDR3 loop spans 14 amino acids. CDR3 sequence: CAISEGGPYNEQFF. In DNA form, the CDR3 reads TGTGCCATCAGTGAGGGGGGGCCCTACAATGAGCAGTTCTTC.

This rearrangement joins TRBV28 to TRBJ2-7, with a tentative D call TRBD2 (6 bases). Germline V lookup: CDR1 MDHEN, CDR2 SYDVKM. The ends were cut back, 0 bases at V and 4 bases at J, with 10 bases in the middle. The CDR3 is 14 residues long. The DNA for the CDR3 is TGTGCCAGCAGTTTATGGGGGACTCGATACGAGCAGTACTTC. This gives the protein CASSLWGTRYEQYF.

This chain links TRBV30 with TRBJ1-2; D possibly corresponds to TRBD1 (6 bases). The CDR3 length is 13 residues. The V gene lost 0 bases and the J gene lost 3 bases, with 8 bases spanning the gap. CDR1 and CDR2 from the germline V gene are GTSNPN and SVGIG (reference sequence). CDR3 nucleotides: TGTGCCTGGAGTGTCCCAGGGGACTATGGCTACACCTTC. As protein: CAWSVPGDYGYTF.

V and J are TRBV4-1 and TRBJ2-3; 13 bases align to TRBD2. V lost 3 bases, J lost 6 bases, and 9 bases stayed unmatched. CDR1 is MGHRA, CDR2 YSYEKL, per germline. This CDR3 region has 17 residues. The DNA of the CDR3 is TGCGCCAGCAGCCATCGGGGGACTAGCGGGATTATGGATACGCAGTATTTT. Its protein product is CASSHRGTSGIMDTQYF.

This chain connects TRBV7-9 to TRBJ2-2, with 8 bases identical to TRBD2. Germline CDR1 SEHNR, CDR2 FQNEAQ (reference sequence). This CDR3 spans 14 amino acids. The J segment lost 10 bases and the V segment lost 6 bases, leaving 10 bases of the junction unmatched. Here the CDR3 DNA reads TGTGCCAGCAGGAATCTACTAGCGGATCCGGAGCTGTTTTTT. Its protein product is CASRNLLADPELFF.

The sample holds a few counts of this clone. The V call is TRBV11-2, the J call TRBJ1-2, with 8 bases lining up with TRBD1. V was clipped by 5 bases and J by 7 bases; unmatched bases: 3. CDR3 length: 12 amino acids. Per germline, CDR1 SGHAT and CDR2 FQNNGV. The CDR3, as DNA: TGTGCCAGCAGCCGGGACAGGCGTGGCTACACCTTC. It translates to CASSRDRRGYTF.

The chain is built from TRBV4-1 and TRBJ2-7, with 10 bases lining up with TRBD1. The CDR3 has 15 amino acids. From germline, CDR1 is MGHRA and CDR2 YSYEKL. V gave up 3 bases and J gave up 2 bases; unmatched junction bases: 4. The CDR3 nucleotides read TGCGCCAGCAGCCACCTGACAGGGGGCCCCTACGAGCAGTACTTC. It translates to CASSHLTGGPYEQYF.

The CDR3 sequence: CASSQVEGGETQYF. CDR3 DNA: TGCGCCAGCAGCCAAGTCGAGGGGGGAGAGACCCAGTACTTC. V is TRBV4-3 and J is TRBJ2-5; D could derive from TRBD1 or TRBD2 (6 bases each). With 1 base removed from V and 4 bases from J, the gap between germline ends came to 10 bases. The germline gives CDR1 LGHNA, CDR2 YSLEER. The CDR3 length is 14 residues.

The rearrangement links TRBV10-1 to TRBJ1-5, with D tentatively TRBD1 (5 bases). Trimming took off 9 bases at V and 7 bases at J, with 10 bases between the two ends. Germline CDR1 and CDR2: WNHNN and SYGVQD (reference sequence). The CDR3 has 11 residues. The CDR3, as DNA: TGCGCCAGGGTCCAGGGCCAGCCCCAGCATTTT. Its translation is CARVQGQPQHF.

Regarding this clone: Other DNA sequences of this sample code for an identical CDR3. This chain uses TRBV13 with TRBJ2-3, with unresolved D. The germline CDR1 and CDR2 sequences are PRHDT and FYEKMQ (reference sequence). V lost 3 bases and J lost 3, with 4 bases in between. The CDR3 runs to 12 residues. CDR3 DNA sequence: TGTGCCAGCAGCTTGGCAACAGATACGCAGTATTTT. It translates to CASSLATDTQYF.

The rearrangement uses TRBV13 and TRBJ2-3; 9 nucleotides align to TRBD2. V was clipped by 5 bases and J by 6 bases; unmatched bases: 9. CDR3 size: 15 residues. The germline CDR1 and CDR2 sequences are PRHDT and FYEKMQ (reference sequence). DNA for the CDR3: TGTGCCAGCAGCAATCGACTAGCGGCTCAGGATACGCAGTATTTT. It is translated as CASSNRLAAQDTQYF.

The chain uses TRBV10-3 and TRBJ2-3; 10 bases align to TRBD2. Germline CDR1 reads ENHRY; CDR2 reads SYGVKD. The V gene end was trimmed by 6 bases and the J gene end by 2 bases; junction bases not matched to a gene: 11. CDR3 size: 17 residues. The CDR3 DNA reads as TGTGCCATCAGAACCGGGACTAGCGAGTTCTACACAGATACGCAGTATTTT. Amino acids: CAIRTGTSEFYTDTQYF.

The V call is TRBV2, the J call TRBJ2-6, with 8 bases fitting TRBD1. V shed 5 bases, J shed 0 bases, and the junction held 3 bases outside the gene matches. The CDR3 totals 16 residues. Per germline, CDR1 SNHLY and CDR2 FYNNEI. CDR3 sequence (DNA): TGTGCCAGCAGTTTCACAGGGGGCTCTGGGGCCAACGTCCTGACTTTC. This codes for CASSFTGGSGANVLTF.

The chain employs TRBV5-1 and TRBJ1-4; D not resolved. Germline assignment: CDR1 SGHRS and CDR2 YFSETQ. The CDR3 runs 13 residues. Trimming took 0 bases from V and 5 from J, leaving 5 bases between them. Written as DNA, the CDR3 is TGCGCCAGCAGCTTGGTGGGGAATGAAAAACTGTTTTTT. Protein sequence: CASSLVGNEKLFF. Variable domain in full (rest from reference TRBV5-1 and TRBJ1-4): KAGVTQTPRYLIKTRGQQVTLSCSPISGHRSVSWYQQTPGQGLQFLFEYFSETQRNKGNFPGRFSGRQFSNSRSEMNVSTLELGDSALYLCASSLVGNEKLFFGSGTQLSVL.

J is TRBJ1-2 and V is TRBV15, with 8 bases that match TRBD1. This CDR3 contains 16 residues. Germline lookup yields CDR1 LNHNV and CDR2 YYDKDF (reference sequence). The V and J ends lost 1 base and 7 bases, in that order; junction bases with no gene match: 11. In nucleotides, the CDR3 is TGTGCCACCAGCAGAGGAGCACAGGGGGATATGCGTGGCTACACCTTC. Protein product: CATSRGAQGDMRGYTF.